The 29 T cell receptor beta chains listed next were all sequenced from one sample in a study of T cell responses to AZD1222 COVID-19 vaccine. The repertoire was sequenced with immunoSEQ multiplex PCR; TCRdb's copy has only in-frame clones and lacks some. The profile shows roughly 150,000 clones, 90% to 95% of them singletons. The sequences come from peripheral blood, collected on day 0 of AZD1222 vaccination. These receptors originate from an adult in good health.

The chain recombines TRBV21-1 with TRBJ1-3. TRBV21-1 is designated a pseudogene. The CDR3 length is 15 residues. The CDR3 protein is CASRGTPSSGNTIYF. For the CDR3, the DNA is TGTGCCAGCCGCGGGACACCAAGCTCTGGAAACACCATATATTTT.

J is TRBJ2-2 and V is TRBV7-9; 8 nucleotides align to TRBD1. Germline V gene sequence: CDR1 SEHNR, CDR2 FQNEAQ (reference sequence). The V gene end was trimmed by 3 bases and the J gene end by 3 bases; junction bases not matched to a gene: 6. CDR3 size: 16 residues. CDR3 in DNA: TGTGCCAGCAGCTTGGAGACAGGGGTCCACACCGGGGAGCTGTTTTTT. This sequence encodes CASSLETGVHTGELFF.

The CDR3 reads CASSQLATVNTEAFF. The CDR3 DNA is TGTGCCAGCAGCCAACTTGCTACGGTGAACACTGAAGCTTTCTTT. This sequence joins TRBV16 and TRBJ1-1; D gene unclear. Trimming shortened V by 2 bases and J by 0 bases, and 10 bases separated the two germline ends. The CDR3 sequence is 15 residues long. The germline gives CDR1 KGHSY, CDR2 FQNENV. The entire variable domain, with the rest obtained from reference TRBV16 and TRBJ1-1, is as follows: GEEVAQTPKHLVRGEGQKAKLYCAPIKGHSYVFWYQQVLKNEFKFLISFQNENVFDETGMPKERFSAKCLPNSPCSLEIQATKLEDSAVYFCASSQLATVNTEAFFGQGTRLTVV.

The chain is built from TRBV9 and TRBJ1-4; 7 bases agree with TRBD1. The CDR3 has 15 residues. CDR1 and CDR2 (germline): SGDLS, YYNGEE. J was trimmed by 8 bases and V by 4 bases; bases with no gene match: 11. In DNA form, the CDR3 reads TGTGCCAGCAGCCCGAGACAGGGTGTAGGAGAAAAACTGTTTTTT. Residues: CASSPRQGVGEKLFF. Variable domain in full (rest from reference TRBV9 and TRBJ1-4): DSGVTQTPKHLITATGQRVTLRCSPRSGDLSVYWYQQSLDQGLQFLIQYYNGEERAKGNILERFSAQQFPDLHSELNLSSLELGDSALYFCASSPRQGVGEKLFFGSGTQLSVL.

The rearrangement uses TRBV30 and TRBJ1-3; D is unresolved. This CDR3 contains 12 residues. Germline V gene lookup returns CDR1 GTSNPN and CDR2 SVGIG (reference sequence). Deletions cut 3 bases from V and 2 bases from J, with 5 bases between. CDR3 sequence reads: CAWRFAGNTIYF. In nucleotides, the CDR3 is TGTGCCTGGAGGTTCGCTGGAAACACCATATATTTT.

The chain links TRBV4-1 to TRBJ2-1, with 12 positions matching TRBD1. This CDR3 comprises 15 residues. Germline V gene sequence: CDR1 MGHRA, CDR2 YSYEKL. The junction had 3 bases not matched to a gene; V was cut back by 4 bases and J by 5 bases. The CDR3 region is CASSPGQGADNEQFF. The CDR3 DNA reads TGCGCCAGCAGCCCGGGACAGGGGGCCGACAATGAGCAGTTCTTC.

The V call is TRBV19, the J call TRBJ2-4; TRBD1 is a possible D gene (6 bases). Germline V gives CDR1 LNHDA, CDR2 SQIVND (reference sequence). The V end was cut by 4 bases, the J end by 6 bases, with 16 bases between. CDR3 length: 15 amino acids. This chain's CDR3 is CASSTQGPQGNIQYF. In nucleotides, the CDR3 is TGTGCCAGTAGTACCCAGGGGCCTCAAGGAAACATTCAGTACTTC.

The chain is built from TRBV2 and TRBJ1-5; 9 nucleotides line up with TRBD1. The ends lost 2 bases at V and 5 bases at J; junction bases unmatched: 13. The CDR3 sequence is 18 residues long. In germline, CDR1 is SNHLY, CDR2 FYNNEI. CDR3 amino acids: CASSELGQGLLIDQPQHF. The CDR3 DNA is TGTGCCAGCAGTGAATTAGGACAGGGGTTATTAATTGATCAGCCCCAGCATTTT.

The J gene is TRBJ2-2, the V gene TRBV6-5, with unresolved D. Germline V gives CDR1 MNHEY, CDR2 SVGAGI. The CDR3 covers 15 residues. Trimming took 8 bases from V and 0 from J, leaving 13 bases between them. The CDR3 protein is CASSSQSANTGELFF. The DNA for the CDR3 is TGTGCCAGCTCTTCACAGTCCGCGAACACCGGGGAGCTGTTTTTT.

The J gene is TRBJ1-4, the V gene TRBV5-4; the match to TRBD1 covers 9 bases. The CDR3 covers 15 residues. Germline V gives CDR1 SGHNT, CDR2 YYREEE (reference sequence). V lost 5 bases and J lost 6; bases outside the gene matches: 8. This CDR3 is CASSSGTGYDEKLFF. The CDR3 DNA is TGTGCCAGCAGTTCCGGGACAGGGTACGATGAAAAACTGTTTTTT.

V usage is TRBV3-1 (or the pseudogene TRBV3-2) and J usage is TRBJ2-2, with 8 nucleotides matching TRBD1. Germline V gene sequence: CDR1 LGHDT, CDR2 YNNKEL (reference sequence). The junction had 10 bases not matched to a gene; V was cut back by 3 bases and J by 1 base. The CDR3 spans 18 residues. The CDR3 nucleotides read TGTGCCAGCAGCCACTTCGGGACAGGCTTGCAGAACACCGGGGAGCTGTTTTTT. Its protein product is CASSHFGTGLQNTGELFF.

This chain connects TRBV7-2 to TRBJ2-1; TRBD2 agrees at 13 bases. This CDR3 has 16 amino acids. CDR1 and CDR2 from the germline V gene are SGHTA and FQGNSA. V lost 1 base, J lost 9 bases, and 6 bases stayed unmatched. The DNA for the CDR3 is TGTGCCAGCAGCTTAGAATGGACTAGCGGGAGTACTGAGCAGTTCTTC. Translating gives CASSLEWTSGSTEQFF. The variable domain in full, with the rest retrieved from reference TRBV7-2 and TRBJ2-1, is GAGVSQSPSNKVTEKGKDVELRCDPISGHTALYWYRQSLGQGLEFLIYFQGNSAPDKSGLPSDRFSAERTGGSVSTLTIQRTQQEDSAVYLCASSLEWTSGSTEQFFGPGTRLTVL.

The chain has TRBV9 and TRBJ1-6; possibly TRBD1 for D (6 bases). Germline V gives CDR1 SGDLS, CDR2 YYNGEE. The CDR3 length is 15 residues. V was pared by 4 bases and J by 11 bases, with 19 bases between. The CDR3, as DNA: TGTGCCAGCAGCATTCTGACAGGCCCCTGGGCACCCCTCCACTTT. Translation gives CASSILTGPWAPLHF.

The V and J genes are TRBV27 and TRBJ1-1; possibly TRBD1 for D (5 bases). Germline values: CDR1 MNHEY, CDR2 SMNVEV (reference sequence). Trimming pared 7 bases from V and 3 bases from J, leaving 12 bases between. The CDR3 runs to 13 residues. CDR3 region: CASTPGMDTEAFF. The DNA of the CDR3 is TGTGCCAGCACCCCAGGGATGGACACTGAAGCTTTCTTT.

CDR3 coding DNA: TGTGCCAGCAGCTTAGTTCGGCAGGGGGAGCGTGGGAGCTCCTACGAGCAGTACTTC. Protein sequence: CASSLVRQGERGSSYEQYF. The rearrangement links TRBV7-8 to TRBJ2-7; the match to TRBD1 covers 7 bases. This CDR3 has 19 amino acids. After removal of 1 base from V and 0 bases from J, the junction contained 15 bases not matched to a gene. In germline, CDR1 is SGHVS, CDR2 FQNEAQ. Looking up the rest from reference TRBV7-8 and TRBJ2-7 gives the full variable domain: GAGVSQSPRYKVAKRGQDVALRCDPISGHVSLFWYQQALGQGPEFLTYFQNEAQLDKSGLPSDRFFAERPEGSVSTLKIQRTQQEDSAVYLCASSLVRQGERGSSYEQYFGPGTRLTVT.

The CDR3 DNA sequence: TGTGCCACCAAACGAGAGAAGGAGGGCTACGAGCAGTACTTC. Translating it yields CATKREKEGYEQYF. The V gene is TRBV6-5, the J gene TRBJ2-7; a possible D gene is TRBD2 (6 bases). CDR3 length: 14 residues. Between the trimmed V and J ends, which lost 10 bases and 3 bases, there was a span of 19 bases. The germline V gene has CDR1 MNHEY and CDR2 SVGAGI.

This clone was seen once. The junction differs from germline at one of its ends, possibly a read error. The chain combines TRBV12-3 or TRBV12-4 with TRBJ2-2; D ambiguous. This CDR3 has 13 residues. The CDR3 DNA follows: TGTGCCAGCAGTTTAGAGAACTACGCGCGCAGGCTTTTT. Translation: CASSLENYARRLF.

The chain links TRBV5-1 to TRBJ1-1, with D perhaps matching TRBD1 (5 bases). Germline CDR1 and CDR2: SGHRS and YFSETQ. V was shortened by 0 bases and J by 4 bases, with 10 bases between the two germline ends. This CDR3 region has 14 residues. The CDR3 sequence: CASSLAGASTEAFF. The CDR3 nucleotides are TGCGCCAGCAGCTTGGCCGGGGCGAGCACTGAAGCTTTCTTT.

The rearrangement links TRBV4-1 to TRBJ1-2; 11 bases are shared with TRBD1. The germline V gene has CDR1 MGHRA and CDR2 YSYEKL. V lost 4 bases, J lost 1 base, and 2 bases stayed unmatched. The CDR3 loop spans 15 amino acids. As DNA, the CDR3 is TGCGCCAGCAGCCGGACAGGGGGCGATAACTATGGCTACACCTTC. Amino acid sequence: CASSRTGGDNYGYTF.

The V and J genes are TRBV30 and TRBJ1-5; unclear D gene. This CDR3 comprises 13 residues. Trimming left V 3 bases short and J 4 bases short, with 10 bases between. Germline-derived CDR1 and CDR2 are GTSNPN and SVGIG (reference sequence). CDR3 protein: CAWSILGNQPQHF. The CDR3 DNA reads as TGTGCCTGGAGCATACTTGGGAATCAGCCCCAGCATTTT.

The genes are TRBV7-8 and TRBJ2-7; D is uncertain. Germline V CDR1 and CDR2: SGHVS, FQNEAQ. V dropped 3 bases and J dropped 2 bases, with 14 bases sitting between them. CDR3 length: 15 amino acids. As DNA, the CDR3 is TGTGCCAGCAGCTTTGGACGGGTGGGCACCTACGAGCAGTACTTC. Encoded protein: CASSFGRVGTYEQYF.

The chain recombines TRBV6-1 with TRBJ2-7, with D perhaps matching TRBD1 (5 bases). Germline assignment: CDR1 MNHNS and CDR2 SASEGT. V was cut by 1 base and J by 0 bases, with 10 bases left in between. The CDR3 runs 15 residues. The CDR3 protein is CASSEGEGVSYEQYF. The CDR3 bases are TGTGCCAGCAGTGAAGGTGAAGGGGTCTCCTACGAGCAGTACTTC.

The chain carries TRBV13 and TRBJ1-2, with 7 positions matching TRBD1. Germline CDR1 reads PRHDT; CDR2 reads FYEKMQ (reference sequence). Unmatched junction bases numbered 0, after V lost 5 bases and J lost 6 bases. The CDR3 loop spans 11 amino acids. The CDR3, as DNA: TGTGCCAGCAGCGGGACAGATGGCTACACCTTC. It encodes CASSGTDGYTF.

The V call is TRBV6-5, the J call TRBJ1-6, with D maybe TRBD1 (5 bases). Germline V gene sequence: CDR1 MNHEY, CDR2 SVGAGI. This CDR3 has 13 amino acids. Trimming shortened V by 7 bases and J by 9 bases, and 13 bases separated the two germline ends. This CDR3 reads CASKGTKASPLHF. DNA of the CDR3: TGTGCCAGCAAGGGGACGAAGGCTTCACCCCTCCACTTT.

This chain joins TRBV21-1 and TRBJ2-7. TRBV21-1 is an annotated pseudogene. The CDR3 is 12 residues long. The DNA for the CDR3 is TGTGCCAGCAGCAAAGGTAAGTGCGAGCAGTACTTC. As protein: CASSKGKCEQYF.

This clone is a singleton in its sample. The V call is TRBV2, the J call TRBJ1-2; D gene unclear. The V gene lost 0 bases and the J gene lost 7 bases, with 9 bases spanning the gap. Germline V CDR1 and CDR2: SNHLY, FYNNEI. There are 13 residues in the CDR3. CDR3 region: CASSEAAVGGYTF. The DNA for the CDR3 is TGTGCCAGCAGTGAAGCGGCGGTGGGTGGCTACACCTTC.

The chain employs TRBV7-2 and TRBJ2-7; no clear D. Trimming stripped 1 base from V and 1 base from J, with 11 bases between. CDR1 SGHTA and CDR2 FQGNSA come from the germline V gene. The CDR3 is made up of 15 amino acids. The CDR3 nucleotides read TGTGCCAGCAGCTTAGGCTTGCGTCGATCCTACGAGCAGTACTTC. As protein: CASSLGLRRSYEQYF.

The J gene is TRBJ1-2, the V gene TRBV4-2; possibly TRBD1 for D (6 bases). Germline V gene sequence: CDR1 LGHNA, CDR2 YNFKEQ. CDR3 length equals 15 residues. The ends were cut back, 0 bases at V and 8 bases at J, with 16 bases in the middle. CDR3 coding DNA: TGTGCCAGCAGCCAAGAACAGGGAGGTGTAGACGGCTACACCTTC. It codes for CASSQEQGGVDGYTF.

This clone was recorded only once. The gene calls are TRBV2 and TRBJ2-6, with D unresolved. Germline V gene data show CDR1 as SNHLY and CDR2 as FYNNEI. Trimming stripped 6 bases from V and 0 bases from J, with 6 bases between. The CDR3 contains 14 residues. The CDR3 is CASRATSGANVLTF. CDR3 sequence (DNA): TGTGCCAGCAGGGCTACCTCTGGGGCCAACGTCCTGACTTTC.